This TCR beta chain was identified during a study of cytomegalovirus exposure and HLA in healthy donors. Study observations and caveats: Later on, a genetic analysis was performed. It linked a missense variant in DCLRE1C with V- and J-gene trimming of TCR beta. A later analysis reportedly found that, within productive TCRs, an Asian-associated ancestry cluster had fewer N-insertions than the mean observed across the roughly 730 donors. Previously analyzed data showed that most TCR beta V segments were productive at a frequency of about 87% or about 30%.

With respect to this clone: Its antigen is unidentified.

The PCR had 60 Vbeta and 13 Jbeta primers. Clones were read by immunoSEQ multiplex PCR, and TCRdb kept only the in-frame ones, dropping some. The sample gives about 100,000 clones, about 80% of which show up once; approximately 5% is in the top ten. The CDR3 runs to 15 residues. The germline gives CDR1 SGHRS, CDR2 YFSETQ. V lost 3 bases to trimming and J lost 5 bases, with 14 bases between them. This receptor was identified in a woman between 18 and 29 years old in good health and CMV-seropositive. Sequencing was done on a sample of PBMCs. V and J are TRBV5-1 and TRBJ1-4; no definite D call. The CDR3 protein is CASSSDGLKNEKLFF. The CDR3 DNA sequence: TGCGCCAGCAGCTCAGACGGGTTAAAGAATGAAAAACTGTTTTTT.